The entry that follows covers one T cell receptor beta chain sequence. This sample was included in a study of blood T cell repertoires in COVID-19. Looking at the study overall: Italy, Spain and the United States were the sources of the convalescent and acute COVID-19 samples. T cells, B-cell-depleted T cells, or PBMCs supplied cDNA or gDNA.

The CDR3 runs to 16 residues. V lost 4 bases to trimming and J lost 3 bases; unmatched junction nucleotides: 7. The V gene's germline CDR1 is SGHTA and CDR2 FQGNSA. Source study methods: Amplification with reference gene primers provided the estimates of nucleated cell counts. Clones were read by immunoSEQ multiplex PCR, and TCRdb kept only the in-frame ones, dropping some. V and J calls and clone size are as listed in that table; D and trimming were resolved from the DNA. The top ten clones hold 4.5% to 5.5% of a sample with about 94,000 clones, roughly 91% of them seen once. The rearrangement links TRBV7-2 to TRBJ1-5, with 9 bases aligning to TRBD1. Input material: peripheral blood. The receptor's source is a woman at least 80 years old with acute or convalescent COVID-19. This chain's CDR3 is CASSSQGQGNNQPQHF. DNA of the CDR3: TGTGCCAGCAGCTCACAGGGACAGGGAAACAATCAGCCCCAGCATTTT.